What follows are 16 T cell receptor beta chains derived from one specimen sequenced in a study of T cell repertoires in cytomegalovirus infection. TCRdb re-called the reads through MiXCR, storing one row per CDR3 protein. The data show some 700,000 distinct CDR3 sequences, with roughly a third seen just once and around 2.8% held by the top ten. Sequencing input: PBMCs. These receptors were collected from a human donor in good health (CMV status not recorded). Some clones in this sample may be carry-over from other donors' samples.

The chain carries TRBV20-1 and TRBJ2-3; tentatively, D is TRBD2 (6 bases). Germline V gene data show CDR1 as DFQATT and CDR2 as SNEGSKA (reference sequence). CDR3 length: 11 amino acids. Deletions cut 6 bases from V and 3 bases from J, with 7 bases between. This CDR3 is CSARGTDTQYF. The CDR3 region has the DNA TGCAGTGCCCGGGGGACAGATACGCAGTATTTT.

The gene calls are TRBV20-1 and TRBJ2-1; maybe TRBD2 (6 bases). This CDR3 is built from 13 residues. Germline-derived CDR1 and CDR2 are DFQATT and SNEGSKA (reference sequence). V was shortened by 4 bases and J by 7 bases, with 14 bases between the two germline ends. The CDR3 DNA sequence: TGCAGTGCTAAAGAGCTAGCGACTAATGAGCAGTTCTTC. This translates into CSAKELATNEQFF.

The CDR3 loop is CASSEVLGSTDTQYF. The CDR3 region has the DNA TGTGCCAGCAGTGAAGTACTAGGCAGCACAGATACGCAGTATTTT. J is TRBJ2-3 and V is TRBV6-1, with a weak D call TRBD2 (5 bases). V was cut by 1 base and J by 0 bases, with 8 bases left in between. The CDR3 has 15 amino acids. Per the germline V gene, CDR1 is MNHNS and CDR2 is SASEGT.

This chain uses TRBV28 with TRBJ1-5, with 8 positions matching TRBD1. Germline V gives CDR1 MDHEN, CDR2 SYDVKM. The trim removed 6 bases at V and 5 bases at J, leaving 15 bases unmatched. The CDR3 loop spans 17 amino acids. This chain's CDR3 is CASSFIQGARGDQPQHF. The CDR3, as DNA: TGTGCCAGCAGCTTCATCCAGGGGGCGCGGGGAGATCAGCCCCAGCATTTT.

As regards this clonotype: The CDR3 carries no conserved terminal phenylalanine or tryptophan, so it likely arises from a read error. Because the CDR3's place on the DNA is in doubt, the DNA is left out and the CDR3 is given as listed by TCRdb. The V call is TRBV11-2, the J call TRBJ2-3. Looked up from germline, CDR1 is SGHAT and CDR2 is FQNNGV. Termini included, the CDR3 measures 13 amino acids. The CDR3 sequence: CARSLMSTETQSC.

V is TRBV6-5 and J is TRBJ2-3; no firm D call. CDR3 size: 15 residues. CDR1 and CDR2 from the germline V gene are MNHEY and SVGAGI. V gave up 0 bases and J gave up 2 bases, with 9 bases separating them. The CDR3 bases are TGTGCCAGCAGTTACTCTCAGGCGGCCACAGATACGCAGTATTTT. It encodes CASSYSQAATDTQYF.

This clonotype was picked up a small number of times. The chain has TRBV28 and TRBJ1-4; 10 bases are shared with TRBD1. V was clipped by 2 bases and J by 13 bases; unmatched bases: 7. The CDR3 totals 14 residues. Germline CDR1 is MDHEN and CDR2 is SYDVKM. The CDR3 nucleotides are TGTGCCAGCAGTTTAAGACAGGGGGCGGTGGTACTGTTTTTT. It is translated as CASSLRQGAVVLFF.

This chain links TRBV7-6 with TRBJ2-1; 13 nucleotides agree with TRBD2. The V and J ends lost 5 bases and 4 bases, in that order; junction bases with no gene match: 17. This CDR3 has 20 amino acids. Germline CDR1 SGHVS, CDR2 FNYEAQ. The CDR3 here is CASSPLPGLAGDGRYNEQFF. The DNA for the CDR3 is TGTGCCAGCAGCCCACTTCCTGGACTAGCGGGAGATGGAAGGTACAATGAGCAGTTCTTC.

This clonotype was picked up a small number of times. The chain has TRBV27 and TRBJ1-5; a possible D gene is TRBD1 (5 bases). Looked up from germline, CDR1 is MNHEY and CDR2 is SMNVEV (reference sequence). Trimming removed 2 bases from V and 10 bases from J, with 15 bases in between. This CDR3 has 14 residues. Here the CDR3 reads CASSLAFGGSPQHF. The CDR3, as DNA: TGTGCCAGCAGTTTAGCCTTCGGGGGAAGTCCCCAGCATTTT.

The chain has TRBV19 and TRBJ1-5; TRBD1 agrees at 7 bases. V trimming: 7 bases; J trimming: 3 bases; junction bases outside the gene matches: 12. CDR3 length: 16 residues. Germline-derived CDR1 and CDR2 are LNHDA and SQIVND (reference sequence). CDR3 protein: CASMSVEGAHNQPQHF. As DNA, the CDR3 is TGTGCCAGTATGAGTGTTGAGGGGGCTCACAATCAGCCCCAGCATTTT.

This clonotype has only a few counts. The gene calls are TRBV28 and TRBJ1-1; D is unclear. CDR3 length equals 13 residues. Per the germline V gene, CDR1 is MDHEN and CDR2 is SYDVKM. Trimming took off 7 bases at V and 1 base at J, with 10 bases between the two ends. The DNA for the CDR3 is TGTGCCAGCATAGGTGCTAGGAACACTGAAGCTTTCTTT. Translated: CASIGARNTEAFF.

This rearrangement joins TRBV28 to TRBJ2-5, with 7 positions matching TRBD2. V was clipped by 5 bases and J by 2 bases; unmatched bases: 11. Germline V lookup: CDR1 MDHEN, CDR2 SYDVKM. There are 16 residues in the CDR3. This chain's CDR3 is CASSPLASGLQETQYF. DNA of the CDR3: TGTGCCAGCAGTCCCCTGGCTAGCGGACTACAAGAGACCCAGTACTTC. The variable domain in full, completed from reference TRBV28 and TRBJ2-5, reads DVKVTQSSRYLVKRTGEKVFLECVQDMDHENMFWYRQDPGLGLRLIYFSYDVKMKEKGDIPEGYSVSREKKERFSLILESASTNQTSMYLCASSPLASGLQETQYFGPGTRLLVL.

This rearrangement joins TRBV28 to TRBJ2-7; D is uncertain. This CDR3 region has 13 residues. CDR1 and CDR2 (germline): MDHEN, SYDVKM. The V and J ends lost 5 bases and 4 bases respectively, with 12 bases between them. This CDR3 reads CASSPRPLYEQYF. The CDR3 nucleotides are TGTGCCAGCAGTCCCCGACCCTTATACGAGCAGTACTTC.

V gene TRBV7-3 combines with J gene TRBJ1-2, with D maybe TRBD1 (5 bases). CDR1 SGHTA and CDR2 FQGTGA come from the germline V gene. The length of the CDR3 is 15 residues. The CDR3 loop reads CAAALGARTNYGYTF. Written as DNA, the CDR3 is TGTGCAGCAGCACTAGGGGCCAGAACTAACTATGGCTACACCTTC.

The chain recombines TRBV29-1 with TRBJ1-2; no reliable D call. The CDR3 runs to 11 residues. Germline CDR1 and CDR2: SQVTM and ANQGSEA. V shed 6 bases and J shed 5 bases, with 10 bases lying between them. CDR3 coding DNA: TGCAGCGTCGTGACCCGTTATGGCTACACCTTC. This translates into CSVVTRYGYTF.

Here the CDR3 reads CASSRSRVNTEAFF. CDR3 nucleotide sequence: TGTGCCAGCAGCCGATCTCGCGTGAACACTGAAGCTTTCTTT. The chain uses TRBV3-1 and TRBJ1-1; D call uncertain. This CDR3 has 14 amino acids. V was cut by 4 bases and J by 0 bases, with 9 bases left in between. CDR1 is LGHDT and CDR2 is YNNKEL in the germline V gene (reference sequence).